These 31 T cell receptor beta chains originate from one sample sequenced in a study of blood T cell repertoires in COVID-19. TCRdb's copy holds only in-frame clones and misses some; the assay was immunoSEQ multiplex PCR. The data show fewer than 200,000 clones, with roughly four fifths seen just once and around 7.7% held by the top ten. Sequencing was performed on PBMCs or T cells enriched from blood (not recorded which). All receptors come from a man aged 45 to 65 who had recovered from COVID-19.

The chain recombines TRBV9 with TRBJ1-5, with TRBD1 matching over 10 bases. The CDR3 runs 15 residues. Germline CDR1 is SGDLS and CDR2 is YYNGEE. J gave up 1 base and V 7 bases, and 5 bases lay outside the gene matches. DNA for the CDR3: TGTGCCAGCGGTGGACAGGGGGGCAGCAATCAGCCCCAGCATTTT. Translating gives CASGGQGGSNQPQHF.

The chain couples TRBV11-2 to TRBJ1-1, with a tentative D call TRBD1 (5 bases). The CDR3 spans 15 residues. Germline CDR1 and CDR2: SGHAT and FQNNGV. V was clipped by 1 base and J by 1 base, with 10 bases between them. The DNA of the CDR3 is TGTGCCAGCAGCTTAGTTCGGCAGGGGAACACTGAAGCTTTCTTT. Translating it yields CASSLVRQGNTEAFF.

This sequence joins TRBV28 and TRBJ1-4; D might be TRBD1 (5 bases). The CDR3 runs to 15 residues. V was shortened by 5 bases and J by 0 bases, with 10 bases between the two germline ends. Per germline, CDR1 MDHEN and CDR2 SYDVKM. This CDR3 is CASSGQGTTNEKLFF. DNA for the CDR3: TGTGCCAGCAGTGGACAAGGGACAACTAATGAAAAACTGTTTTTT.

The chain employs TRBV6-5 and TRBJ1-5, with D possibly TRBD1 on 6 matching bases. Germline-derived CDR1 and CDR2 are MNHEY and SVGAGI. The CDR3 is 15 amino acids. The V end lost 6 bases, the J end lost 2 bases, and 14 bases lay between the germline ends. CDR3 region: CASRQGPYRNQPQHF. The CDR3 nucleotides are TGTGCCAGCAGACAGGGTCCGTATCGCAATCAGCCCCAGCATTTT.

V and J are TRBV19 and TRBJ1-1; 9 positions match TRBD1. V shed 6 bases, J shed 5 bases, and the junction held 7 bases outside the gene matches. From germline, CDR1 is LNHDA and CDR2 SQIVND (reference sequence). This CDR3 region has 14 residues. As DNA, the CDR3 is TGTGCCAGTAGAGTGGACAGGGGCGATACTGAAGCTTTCTTT. Translated, it gives CASRVDRGDTEAFF.

This CDR3 reads CASSNRGQAIMSPLHF. CDR3 in DNA: TGTGCCAGCAGTAATCGCGGACAGGCCATAATGTCACCCCTCCACTTT. The chain couples TRBV2 to TRBJ1-6; 7 bases map to TRBD1. The trim removed 5 bases at V and 10 bases at J, leaving 14 bases unmatched. In germline, CDR1 is SNHLY, CDR2 FYNNEI. This CDR3 is built from 16 residues.

This rearrangement joins TRBV7-2 to TRBJ2-7; 7 nucleotides line up with TRBD1. The CDR3 covers 15 residues. V lost 2 bases, J lost 4 bases, and 8 bases stayed unmatched. In germline, CDR1 is SGHTA, CDR2 FQGNSA. This chain's CDR3 is CASSLFSGQPYEQYF. CDR3 DNA sequence: TGTGCCAGCAGCTTATTTTCGGGACAGCCTTACGAGCAGTACTTC.

As for this clone: The junction departs from the called germline gene at one end, perhaps through a read error. The chain carries TRBV18 and TRBJ2-7; D unclear. This CDR3 comprises 12 residues. CDR1 is KGHSH, CDR2 LQKENI, per germline. CDR3 loop: CANSPSAYEQYF. The CDR3 region has the DNA TGTGCCAACTCACCATCTGCCTACGAGCAGTACTTC.

V and J are TRBV27 and TRBJ1-4; 12 bases align to TRBD1. This CDR3 contains 13 residues. V lost 8 bases, J lost 7 bases, and 2 bases stayed unmatched. Per the germline V gene, CDR1 is MNHEY and CDR2 is SMNVEV (reference sequence). The CDR3 region has the DNA TGTGCCAGCCCGGGACAGGGGGCTGAAAAACTGTTTTTT. Residues: CASPGQGAEKLFF.

The chain carries TRBV12-3 or TRBV12-4 and TRBJ2-7; no clear D. The CDR3 loop spans 12 amino acids. Trimming stripped 4 bases from V and 8 bases from J, with 12 bases between. The CDR3 is CASSSTLGQQYF. CDR3 DNA: TGTGCCAGCAGTTCCACTCTTGGGCAGCAGTACTTC.

The chain links TRBV19 to TRBJ1-5; D is perhaps TRBD1 (5 bases). Trimming removed 5 bases from V and 13 bases from J, with 15 bases in between. Germline CDR1 is LNHDA and CDR2 is SQIVND (reference sequence). The CDR3 runs to 12 residues. Written as DNA, the CDR3 is TGTGCCAGTAGTGCGACAGCCCACGATCAGCATTTT. This codes for CASSATAHDQHF.

The rearrangement links TRBV11-2 to TRBJ1-2; TRBD1 matches at 8 bases. This CDR3 comprises 14 residues. Losses at the gene ends were 0 bases for V and 7 bases for J; bases not matched to a gene: 4. Per the germline V gene, CDR1 is SGHAT and CDR2 is FQNNGV. The CDR3 spells CASSLEQGVVGYTF. CDR3 nucleotides: TGTGCCAGCAGCTTAGAACAGGGGGTAGTTGGCTACACCTTC.

V is TRBV30 and J is TRBJ2-5; D not certain. Between the trimmed V and J ends, which lost 1 base and 2 bases, there was a span of 8 bases. Germline loops: CDR1 GTSNPN, CDR2 SVGIG (reference sequence). CDR3 length: 13 residues. CDR3 residues: CAWSGQEQETQYF. CDR3 sequence (DNA): TGTGCCTGGAGTGGGCAGGAACAAGAGACCCAGTACTTC.

The V gene is TRBV2, the J gene TRBJ2-5; the D gene is possibly TRBD2 (6 bases). Germline CDR1 is SNHLY and CDR2 is FYNNEI. The CDR3 has 14 residues. Trimming took 1 base from V and 2 from J, leaving 8 bases between them. The CDR3 DNA follows: TGTGCCAGCAGTGAAGAGGGACTGCAAGAGACCCAGTACTTC. Its translation is CASSEEGLQETQYF.

This clone has a single count. The chain has TRBV5-1 and TRBJ2-1, with a weak D call TRBD1 (6 bases). The germline V gene has CDR1 SGHRS and CDR2 YFSETQ. This CDR3 is 16 amino acids long. V was shortened by 0 bases and J by 1 base, with 11 bases between the two germline ends. The CDR3 loop reads CASSLAQGTSYNEQFF. In DNA form, the CDR3 reads TGCGCCAGCAGCTTGGCACAGGGTACATCCTACAATGAGCAGTTCTTC.

The V call is TRBV11-2, the J call TRBJ2-7, with D possibly TRBD2 on 5 matching bases. CDR1 is SGHAT and CDR2 is FQNNGV in the germline V gene. Trimming stripped 5 bases from V and 7 bases from J, with 9 bases between. The CDR3 loop spans 11 amino acids. This CDR3 reads CASSLQREQYF. The CDR3 nucleotides are TGTGCCAGCAGCCTACAGCGGGAGCAGTACTTC.

The gene calls are TRBV19 and TRBJ2-7; 7 bases are a match to TRBD2. From germline, CDR1 is LNHDA and CDR2 SQIVND (reference sequence). Trimming removed 1 base from V and 0 bases from J; junction bases left unmatched: 6. The CDR3 covers 16 residues. CDR3 nucleotides: TGTGCCAGTAGTATAGGAGCGGGGTCGAGCTCCTACGAGCAGTACTTC. This encodes CASSIGAGSSSYEQYF.

V and J are TRBV30 and TRBJ1-6; no firm D call. Germline V gene lookup returns CDR1 GTSNPN and CDR2 SVGIG (reference sequence). Trimming removed 2 bases at V and 10 bases at J, with 12 bases between. This CDR3 is 13 amino acids long. DNA for the CDR3: TGTGCCTGGAGTCCGACCTCCGGGTCACCCCTCCACTTT. Translated, it gives CAWSPTSGSPLHF.

CDR3 residues: CASSDGTKYNEQFF. The DNA of the CDR3 is TGTGCCAGTAGTGACGGGACAAAGTACAATGAGCAGTTCTTC. The chain uses TRBV19 and TRBJ2-1, with D tentatively TRBD1 (6 bases). Germline CDR1 and CDR2: LNHDA and SQIVND (reference sequence). This CDR3 spans 14 amino acids. V gave up 5 bases and J gave up 4 bases, with 12 bases separating them.

The genes are TRBV15 and TRBJ1-1; perhaps TRBD1 as D (5 bases). CDR1 LNHNV and CDR2 YYDKDF come from the germline V gene (reference sequence). The CDR3 runs 15 residues. V lost 0 bases to trimming and J lost 5 bases, with 13 bases between them. Here the CDR3 reads CATSRDRRGGTEAFF. The DNA for the CDR3 is TGTGCCACCAGCAGAGATCGTAGGGGCGGAACTGAAGCTTTCTTT. Full variable domain (missing parts from reference TRBV15 and TRBJ1-1): DAMVIQNPRYQVTQFGKPVTLSCSQTLNHNVMYWYQQKSSQAPKLLFHYYDKDFNNEADTPDNFQSRRPNTSFCFLDIRSPGLGDTAMYLCATSRDRRGGTEAFFGQGTRLTVV.

The chain uses TRBV6-5 and TRBJ1-2; 8 bases fit TRBD1. Trimming cost V 4 bases and J 2 bases; bases outside gene matches: 9. CDR1 MNHEY and CDR2 SVGAGI come from the germline V gene. The CDR3 has 16 residues. CDR3 sequence (DNA): TGTGCCAGCAGTTCCCCAGGGGGCAGGGCGAACTATGGCTACACCTTC. Protein product: CASSSPGGRANYGYTF.

This chain uses TRBV12-5 with TRBJ1-3; no clear D gene. Trimming left V 6 bases short and J 0 bases short, with 9 bases between. The length of the CDR3 is 14 residues. Germline CDR1 and CDR2: LGHNT and FRNRAP. The DNA for the CDR3 is TGTGCTAGTGGAGGGAGTCTCTCTGGAAACACCATATATTTT. Its protein is CASGGSLSGNTIYF.

The rearrangement uses TRBV7-9 and TRBJ1-5; TRBD1 matches at 7 bases. The V segment lost 5 bases and the J segment 7 bases; nucleotides outside the gene matches: 11. Germline V lookup: CDR1 SEHNR, CDR2 FQNEAQ (reference sequence). This CDR3 is built from 15 residues. The CDR3 loop is CASSPGTAKGQPQHF. CDR3 coding DNA: TGTGCCAGCAGCCCCGGGACAGCCAAGGGGCAGCCCCAGCATTTT.

The chain recombines TRBV6-1 with TRBJ2-1; D is unresolved. The CDR3 is made up of 13 amino acids. Deletions cut 3 bases from V and 9 bases from J, with 12 bases between. Germline CDR1 and CDR2: MNHNS and SASEGT. The CDR3 bases are TGTGCCAGCAGTGACCGCCTCGGGTTTGAGCAGTTCTTC. Protein: CASSDRLGFEQFF.

This clone was recorded at least ten times. The rearrangement uses TRBV4-1 and TRBJ2-7; 10 bases are a match to TRBD1. CDR1 MGHRA and CDR2 YSYEKL come from the germline V gene. With V trimmed by 5 bases and J by 3 bases, 7 bases remained unmatched. The CDR3 runs to 15 residues. CDR3: CASSYRDRGYYEQYF. For the CDR3, the DNA is TGCGCCAGCAGCTACCGGGACAGGGGTTACTACGAGCAGTACTTC.

V and J are TRBV5-4 and TRBJ2-3, with D tentatively TRBD1 (5 bases). V shed 4 bases and J shed 6 bases, with 21 bases lying between them. CDR3 length: 16 residues. Looked up from germline, CDR1 is SGHNT and CDR2 is YYREEE (reference sequence). Here the CDR3 reads CASSPGGAGQGDTQYF. In DNA form, the CDR3 reads TGTGCCAGCAGCCCCGGTGGGGCAGGGCAAGGCGATACGCAGTATTTT.

The rearrangement links TRBV18 to TRBJ2-1, with TRBD2 matching 8 bases. Germline V gene sequence: CDR1 KGHSH, CDR2 LQKENI. Germline trimming cut 2 bases from V and 0 bases from J; bases unmatched to any gene: 9. This CDR3 is 18 amino acids long. The CDR3 sequence: CASSPRTSSFSSYNEQFF. The CDR3 bases are TGTGCCAGCTCACCAAGGACTAGCTCGTTTAGCTCCTACAATGAGCAGTTCTTC.

V is TRBV5-8 and J is TRBJ1-2, with 10 bases fitting TRBD1. The CDR3 has 15 amino acids. V shed 3 bases, J shed 6 bases, and the junction held 8 bases outside the gene matches. Germline CDR1 SGHTS, CDR2 YDEGEE. CDR3 region: CASSWLDRGRDGYTF. The CDR3 coding sequence is TGTGCCAGCAGCTGGTTAGACAGGGGGCGAGATGGCTACACCTTC.

V and J are TRBV12-3 or TRBV12-4 and TRBJ1-2; the D is unclear. Deletions cut 7 bases from V and 2 bases from J, with 11 bases between. CDR3 length equals 13 residues. For the CDR3, the DNA is TGTGCCAGCATGGGCAGTTCGAACTATGGCTACACCTTC. It translates to CASMGSSNYGYTF.

This clone was recorded only once. Other nucleotide sequences in the sample specify the same CDR3. V gene TRBV4-1 combines with J gene TRBJ1-4, with a possible D match to TRBD1 (5 bases). With 1 base removed from V and 7 bases from J, the gap between germline ends came to 10 bases. CDR3 size: 14 residues. Germline V gene sequence: CDR1 MGHRA, CDR2 YSYEKL. The CDR3 protein is CASSQGQGGEKLFF. The DNA for the CDR3 is TGCGCCAGCAGCCAAGGCCAGGGTGGTGAAAAACTGTTTTTT.

The J gene is TRBJ1-3, the V gene TRBV11-3; D not certain. Trimming took 1 base from V and 0 from J, leaving 13 bases between them. Germline values: CDR1 SGHNT, CDR2 YENEEA. The CDR3 covers 17 residues. CDR3 region: CASSLVVREYSGNTIYF. CDR3 DNA sequence: TGTGCCAGCAGCTTAGTGGTTCGGGAATACTCTGGAAACACCATATATTTT.